These 20 T cell receptor beta chains came from one sample sequenced in a study of blood T cell repertoires in COVID-19. Sequencing used immunoSEQ multiplex PCR; TCRdb keeps in-frame clones, though not all of them. The data hold approximately 200,000 clones, with 80% to 90% observed a single time. What was sequenced was peripheral blood. The receptors were gathered from a man between 60 and 70 years old with acute or convalescent COVID-19.

This chain joins TRBV27 and TRBJ1-2, with TRBD1 as a possible D gene (6 bases). The germline V gene has CDR1 MNHEY and CDR2 SMNVEV (reference sequence). The CDR3 loop spans 15 amino acids. The V end lost 7 bases, the J end lost 4 bases, and 19 bases lay between the germline ends. DNA of the CDR3: TGTGCCAGCAAGGGGGTGGGGGCCGGACTCTATGGCTACACCTTC. Translation gives CASKGVGAGLYGYTF.

This chain joins TRBV27 and TRBJ2-3; 10 bases are a match to TRBD2. The germline gives CDR1 MNHEY, CDR2 SMNVEV (reference sequence). This CDR3 spans 16 amino acids. J was trimmed by 1 base and V by 7 bases; bases with no gene match: 8. As DNA, the CDR3 is TGTGCCAGCACCCCTCTAGCGGGAGCCGGCACAGATACGCAGTATTTT. This encodes CASTPLAGAGTDTQYF.

V and J are TRBV7-9 and TRBJ2-1, with TRBD2 matching 9 bases. CDR3 size: 14 residues. CDR1 and CDR2 (germline): SEHNR, FQNEAQ (reference sequence). The V segment lost 4 bases and the J segment 6 bases; nucleotides outside the gene matches: 4. The DNA of the CDR3 is TGTGCCAGCAGCTCGGGACTAGCTCTCAATGAGCAGTTCTTC. Protein: CASSSGLALNEQFF.

This clone was found a few times. This chain links TRBV12-5 with TRBJ1-1; 8 bases fit TRBD1. Trimming at V came to 0 bases and at J to 5 bases, leaving 8 bases not matched to a gene. Germline-derived CDR1 and CDR2 are LGHNT and FRNRAP. This CDR3 comprises 16 residues. The CDR3 protein is CASGLVWAGGATEAFF. The CDR3 DNA sequence: TGTGCTAGTGGTTTGGTATGGGCAGGGGGCGCGACTGAAGCTTTCTTT.

The chain is built from TRBV5-1 and TRBJ1-6, with no clear D. The CDR3 contains 13 residues. Germline V gene sequence: CDR1 SGHRS, CDR2 YFSETQ. The V end lost 0 bases, the J end lost 10 bases, and 8 bases lay between the germline ends. CDR3 residues: CASSLAGRSPLHF. CDR3 in DNA: TGCGCCAGCAGCTTGGCGGGGAGGTCACCCCTCCACTTT.

The chain uses TRBV19 and TRBJ2-1; TRBD1 matches 8 bases. Trimming removed 3 bases from V and 7 bases from J; junction bases left unmatched: 8. This CDR3 spans 15 amino acids. CDR1 and CDR2 from the germline V gene are LNHDA and SQIVND (reference sequence). The DNA of the CDR3 is TGTGCCAGTAGTATTTTTGACAGGGGTATGAATGAGCAGTTCTTC. As protein: CASSIFDRGMNEQFF.

The chain joins TRBV6-1 to TRBJ1-6; 7 nucleotides agree with TRBD1. The CDR3 is made up of 14 amino acids. V lost 5 bases, J lost 7 bases, and 5 bases stayed unmatched. Germline V CDR1 and CDR2: MNHNS, SASEGT. The CDR3 loop reads CASSWSTGNSPLHF. The CDR3 DNA follows: TGTGCCAGCAGTTGGTCGACAGGGAATTCACCCCTCCACTTT.

The chain joins TRBV28 to TRBJ1-2; 12 nucleotides agree with TRBD1. V was clipped by 5 bases and J by 5 bases; unmatched bases: 6. Germline CDR1 reads MDHEN; CDR2 reads SYDVKM. The CDR3 runs to 15 residues. The CDR3 DNA follows: TGTGCCAGCAGTGGGGACAGGGGGCGCTGGTATGGCTACACCTTC. This gives the protein CASSGDRGRWYGYTF.

This clone occurred once. The gene calls are TRBV9 and TRBJ2-2; 11 nucleotides align to TRBD2. Germline V gene sequence: CDR1 SGDLS, CDR2 YYNGEE. The CDR3 is 17 amino acids. V shed 0 bases, J shed 5 bases, and the junction held 6 bases outside the gene matches. Here the CDR3 DNA reads TGTGCCAGCAGCGTAGAGGTCGGGACTAGCGGAACCGGGGAGCTGTTTTTT. It is translated as CASSVEVGTSGTGELFF.

The chain is built from TRBV28 and TRBJ2-2, with a tentative D call TRBD1 (5 bases). Germline V gene sequence: CDR1 MDHEN, CDR2 SYDVKM. The V gene lost 8 bases and the J gene lost 1 base, with 11 bases spanning the gap. There are 14 residues in the CDR3. The CDR3 nucleotides read TGTGCCAGCTCGTGGGGCGTGAACACCGGGGAGCTGTTTTTT. It encodes CASSWGVNTGELFF.

This clone was seen a handful of times. This chain uses TRBV7-8 with TRBJ1-4; a possible D gene is TRBD1 (6 bases). This CDR3 has 20 residues. Germline lookup yields CDR1 SGHVS and CDR2 FQNEAQ. Trimming took 5 bases from V and 4 from J, leaving 29 bases between them. The DNA of the CDR3 is TGTGCCAGCAGCAGGCCGCTAGGGCAGGGGATAGGAGCAAGTAATGAAAAACTGTTTTTT. Translation gives CASSRPLGQGIGASNEKLFF.

The V and J genes are TRBV20-1 and TRBJ2-5; maybe TRBD2 (6 bases). The germline V gene has CDR1 DFQATT and CDR2 SNEGSKA (reference sequence). This CDR3 spans 14 amino acids. The V end was cut by 3 bases, the J end by 2 bases, with 13 bases between. Here the CDR3 reads CSASGRDFQETQYF. The CDR3 DNA sequence: TGCAGTGCTAGTGGCCGGGACTTTCAAGAGACCCAGTACTTC.

The chain carries TRBV7-9 and TRBJ2-1; TRBD1 matches at 8 bases. Germline CDR1 reads SEHNR; CDR2 reads FQNEAQ (reference sequence). V shed 4 bases, J shed 2 bases, and the junction held 13 bases outside the gene matches. The CDR3 has 18 residues. DNA of the CDR3: TGTGCCAGCAGCTCCAGGACAGGGTCGGGTAAAGCCTACAATGAGCAGTTCTTC. Protein sequence: CASSSRTGSGKAYNEQFF.

The chain combines TRBV6-5 with TRBJ1-5; D remains unclear. The CDR3 has 14 residues. CDR1 and CDR2 (germline): MNHEY, SVGAGI. Trimming stripped 6 bases from V and 0 bases from J, with 9 bases between. CDR3 amino acids: CASRDIDSNQPQHF. Written as DNA, the CDR3 is TGTGCCAGCAGAGACATCGATAGCAATCAGCCCCAGCATTTT.

The chain recombines TRBV25-1 with TRBJ1-5, with TRBD1 as a possible D gene (6 bases). V gave up 3 bases and J gave up 4 bases, with 16 bases separating them. The CDR3 spans 16 residues. Germline CDR1 reads MGHDK; CDR2 reads SYGVNS. The CDR3 bases are TGTGCCAGCAGTGAGGCCGGGGGGCCCATGAATCAGCCCCAGCATTTT. Its translation is CASSEAGGPMNQPQHF. The variable domain in full, with the rest retrieved from reference TRBV25-1 and TRBJ1-5, is EADIYQTPRYLVIGTGKKITLECSQTMGHDKMYWYQQDPGMELHLIHYSYGVNSTEKGDLSSESTVSRIRTEHFPLTLESARPSHTSQYLCASSEAGGPMNQPQHFGDGTRLSIL.

The chain couples TRBV19 to TRBJ1-3; D is unresolved. This CDR3 has 14 residues. Trimming removed 8 bases at V and 4 bases at J, with 15 bases between. Germline CDR1 is LNHDA and CDR2 is SQIVND (reference sequence). The CDR3 spells CASGPRVLGNTIYF. CDR3 coding DNA: TGTGCCAGTGGACCGCGGGTACTCGGAAACACCATATATTTT.

The chain carries TRBV7-2 and TRBJ2-3; 7 nucleotides match TRBD1. This CDR3 spans 15 amino acids. Trimming removed 3 bases from V and 4 bases from J; junction bases left unmatched: 7. CDR1 is SGHTA and CDR2 is FQGNSA in the germline V gene. The chain's CDR3 is CASSFGAGGADTQYF. The CDR3 DNA follows: TGTGCCAGCAGCTTTGGGGCAGGGGGTGCAGATACGCAGTATTTT.

This clone was counted a single time. The chain uses TRBV6-5 and TRBJ1-2; 12 nucleotides line up with TRBD1. The CDR3 has 15 residues. Germline assignment: CDR1 MNHEY and CDR2 SVGAGI. Losses at the gene ends were 2 bases for V and 7 bases for J; bases not matched to a gene: 5. The CDR3 sequence is CASSYGTGGFGGYTF. The CDR3 DNA follows: TGTGCCAGCAGTTACGGGACAGGGGGCTTCGGTGGCTACACCTTC.

This clone came up a few times. This rearrangement joins TRBV5-1 to TRBJ2-7, with TRBD1 identical over 7 bases. The V and J ends lost 6 bases and 3 bases, in that order; junction bases with no gene match: 9. The V gene's germline CDR1 is SGHRS and CDR2 YFSETQ. This CDR3 has 14 amino acids. CDR3 nucleotide sequence: TGCGCCAGCACTTCCACGACAGGGAACTACGAGCAGTACTTC. Protein product: CASTSTTGNYEQYF.

The chain recombines TRBV29-1 with TRBJ2-7, with TRBD2 matching over 10 bases. Per germline, CDR1 SQVTM and CDR2 ANQGSEA. Trimming took 5 bases from V and 5 from J; bases not matched to a gene: 6. The CDR3 runs to 13 residues. In DNA, the CDR3 is TGCAGCGTTCAAGCGGGAGGGCGCGACGAGCAGTACTTC. This gives the protein CSVQAGGRDEQYF.